The TCR beta chain described here comes from a study of blood T cell repertoires in COVID-19. About the study: COVID-19 samples collected from the United States, Italy and Spain covered acute and convalescent phases. PBMCs, B-cell-depleted T cells, or T cells provided the cDNA or gDNA that made up the material.

Per the germline V gene, CDR1 is MDHEN and CDR2 is SYDVKM. The CDR3 runs to 19 residues. V was clipped by 6 bases and J by 7 bases; unmatched bases: 18. Original handling: Researchers report that nucleated cell counts were estimated from reference gene primer amplification. Here immunoSEQ multiplex PCR was the method, and the copy in TCRdb shows in-frame clones only, minus some. D and trimming were read from the DNA, whereas the V and J calls and clone size are those reported in that table. The table shows 250,000 or so clones, with roughly 87% occurring only once. V usage is TRBV28 and J usage is TRBJ2-4; TRBD2 matches 13 bases. Sequenced: peripheral blood. The sequence derives from a woman in her forties who had recovered from COVID-19. CDR3 DNA: TGTGCCAGCAGCCGACGAAAGGGGACTAGCGGGGCTAATGGGAACATTCAGTACTTC. Its translation is CASSRRKGTSGANGNIQYF. The full variable domain, with the rest looked up from reference TRBV28 and TRBJ2-4, is DVKVTQSSRYLVKRTGEKVFLECVQDMDHENMFWYRQDPGLGLRLIYFSYDVKMKEKGDIPEGYSVSREKKERFSLILESASTNQTSMYLCASSRRKGTSGANGNIQYFGAGTRLSVL.